One and the same sample provided the 15 T cell receptor beta chains below, sequenced in a study of shared clonotypes between healthy human individuals. Some clones are missing from TCRdb's copy, which holds only in-frame ones; the method was immunoSEQ multiplex PCR. Of under 850,000 clones in the sample, roughly 92% were seen once. Terminally differentiated effector memory CD45RA+ cells were left out of the naive CD8 fraction, which was CD45RO-negative and positively selected for CCR7. The sequenced sample consisted of naive CD8+ T cells sorted from blood. All receptors derive from a man under 40 in good health.

This rearrangement joins TRBV27 to TRBJ1-2; D unclear. V was shortened by 6 bases and J by 4 bases, with 18 bases between the two germline ends. Germline CDR1 MNHEY, CDR2 SMNVEV (reference sequence). The CDR3 totals 15 residues. For the CDR3, the DNA is TGTGCCAGCAGCCGCGTGACACAGCTTACCTATGGCTACACCTTC. Amino acid sequence: CASSRVTQLTYGYTF.

The chain is built from TRBV7-9 and TRBJ2-7; a possible D gene is TRBD1 (5 bases). The V and J ends lost 2 bases and 5 bases respectively, with 7 bases between them. There are 12 residues in the CDR3. Germline loops: CDR1 SEHNR, CDR2 FQNEAQ (reference sequence). CDR3 region: CASSLSGNEQYF. The CDR3 DNA follows: TGTGCCAGCAGCTTATCAGGGAACGAGCAGTACTTC.

V and J are TRBV19 and TRBJ1-5; tentative D call: TRBD1 (5 bases). Germline assignment: CDR1 LNHDA and CDR2 SQIVND (reference sequence). The CDR3 loop spans 17 amino acids. V was clipped by 3 bases and J by 4 bases, with 19 bases between them. CDR3 amino acids: CASSILNPGASNQPQHF. CDR3 DNA sequence: TGTGCCAGTAGTATTCTGAATCCCGGGGCCTCAAATCAGCCCCAGCATTTT.

The chain employs TRBV27 and TRBJ1-4, with a possible D match to TRBD1 (6 bases). This CDR3 region has 15 residues. CDR1 and CDR2 from the germline V gene are MNHEY and SMNVEV (reference sequence). V dropped 2 bases and J dropped 8 bases, with 15 bases sitting between them. This CDR3 is CASSLGSTGWEKLFF. The CDR3 coding sequence is TGTGCCAGCAGTTTAGGGTCTACAGGGTGGGAAAAACTGTTTTTT. The full variable domain, in which reference TRBV27 and TRBJ1-4 provide the parts outside the CDR3, is EAQVTQNPRYLITVTGKKLTVTCSQNMNHEYMSWYRQDPGLGLRQIYYSMNVEVTDKGDVPEGYKVSRKEKRNFPLILESPSPNQTSLYFCASSLGSTGWEKLFFGSGTQLSVL.

V and J are TRBV6-5 and TRBJ1-2, with TRBD1 as a possible D gene (6 bases). This CDR3 has 15 residues. The germline V gene has CDR1 MNHEY and CDR2 SVGAGI. Trimming stripped 5 bases from V and 4 bases from J, with 17 bases between. In nucleotides, the CDR3 is TGTGCCAGCAGTAACTACAGGGAATGGGGCTATGGCTACACCTTC. This translates into CASSNYREWGYGYTF.

CDR3 bases: TGTGCCACCCGTCCCGTGGGGTCAGGAAACACCATATATTTT. This codes for CATRPVGSGNTIYF. The chain carries TRBV10-3 and TRBJ1-3; no definite D call. Trimming cost V 10 bases and J 4 bases, with 17 bases left between them. CDR1 is ENHRY and CDR2 is SYGVKD in the germline V gene. CDR3 size: 14 residues.

The chain couples TRBV27 to TRBJ2-2; D gene ambiguous. The CDR3 runs 11 residues. V lost 10 bases, J lost 8 bases, and 11 bases lay in between. The germline V gene has CDR1 MNHEY and CDR2 SMNVEV (reference sequence). The CDR3 loop reads CATARRGELFF. The CDR3, as DNA: TGTGCCACAGCGCGGCGGGGGGAGCTGTTTTTT.

J is TRBJ2-5 and V is TRBV7-2; 8 nucleotides align to TRBD2. Germline CDR1 is SGHTA and CDR2 is FQGNSA. V was clipped by 3 bases and J by 4 bases; unmatched bases: 10. This CDR3 has 16 residues. The CDR3 reads CASSFSGIGVRETQYF. The CDR3 DNA sequence: TGTGCCAGCAGCTTTAGCGGGATAGGGGTTCGAGAGACCCAGTACTTC.

The chain recombines TRBV28 with TRBJ1-5, with TRBD1 identical over 7 bases. Germline loops: CDR1 MDHEN, CDR2 SYDVKM. Trimming cost V 3 bases and J 5 bases; bases outside gene matches: 4. CDR3 length: 14 amino acids. This CDR3 is CASSFRTGYQPQHF. In DNA form, the CDR3 reads TGTGCCAGCAGTTTCAGGACAGGATATCAGCCCCAGCATTTT.

The genes are TRBV27 and TRBJ2-2; 15 bases are a match to TRBD2. CDR1 is MNHEY and CDR2 is SMNVEV in the germline V gene (reference sequence). This CDR3 is 18 amino acids long. V lost 5 bases, J lost 3 bases, and 7 bases stayed unmatched. CDR3 sequence: CASSAGLAGGLYTGELFF. The CDR3 DNA follows: TGTGCCAGCAGTGCGGGACTAGCGGGAGGATTGTACACCGGGGAGCTGTTTTTT.

The V and J genes are TRBV4-1 and TRBJ2-4, with 8 bases matching TRBD1. The J call may be mistaken, given a closer DNA end match to TRBJ2-1. Germline V gene lookup returns CDR1 MGHRA and CDR2 YSYEKL. The CDR3 has 15 residues. The CDR3 region has the DNA TGCGCCAGCAGCTCCGGGACAGGCGGAACCAACATTCAGTTCTTC. Protein product: CASSSGTGGTNIQFF.

The V call is TRBV7-2, the J call TRBJ2-6; 8 nucleotides agree with TRBD1. The germline V gene encodes CDR1 SGHTA and CDR2 FQGNSA. The CDR3 consists of 18 residues. J lost 2 bases, V lost 6 bases, and 12 bases had no gene match. CDR3 amino acids: CASRGDSRGQAGANVLTF. Written as DNA, the CDR3 is TGTGCCAGCAGAGGAGATTCCAGGGGGCAGGCTGGGGCCAACGTCCTGACTTTC.

Only one count was recorded for this clone. V usage is TRBV11-3 and J usage is TRBJ2-1; no clear D. The CDR3 runs 13 residues. V was trimmed by 3 bases and J by 9 bases, leaving 12 bases between them. The germline V gene encodes CDR1 SGHNT and CDR2 YENEEA. CDR3 region: CASSFISGSEQFF. The CDR3 bases are TGTGCCAGCAGCTTTATTTCCGGATCTGAGCAGTTCTTC.

This clone has just one count. V is TRBV27 and J is TRBJ2-7, with TRBD1 matching over 7 bases. CDR1 is MNHEY and CDR2 is SMNVEV in the germline V gene (reference sequence). This CDR3 spans 16 amino acids. Trimming removed 5 bases from V and 1 base from J; junction bases left unmatched: 11. CDR3 region: CASSKRQGPYSYEQYF. The CDR3 region has the DNA TGTGCCAGCAGTAAAAGACAGGGCCCCTATTCCTACGAGCAGTACTTC.

The CDR3 sequence is CASSFGGAYEQYF. In nucleotides, the CDR3 is TGCGCCAGCAGCTTTGGGGGGGCATACGAGCAGTACTTC. J is TRBJ2-7 and V is TRBV5-1, with D tentatively TRBD2 (7 bases). With 2 bases removed from V and 4 bases from J, the gap between germline ends came to 10 bases. CDR3 length: 13 amino acids. Per germline, CDR1 SGHRS and CDR2 YFSETQ.